Detailed here is one TCR beta chain. Read data end 3 residues before the CDR3 end; the end is taken from the germline J gene. Here immunoSEQ multiplex PCR was the method, and the copy in TCRdb shows in-frame clones only, minus some. Recorded for this sample: about 52,000 clones. V was pared by 2 bases and J by 1 base, with 6 bases of the junction left unmatched. Looked up from germline, CDR1 is GTSNPN and CDR2 is SVGIG (reference sequence). The CDR3 has 15 residues. These data are taken from a study of Tregs in tolerant kidney transplant recipients. This chain connects TRBV30 to TRBJ2-7, with 9 bases fitting TRBD1. The TCR comes from a human donor who received a combined kidney and bone marrow transplant. Here the sequenced sample was CD4+ T cells from blood, taken before the transplant. The CDR3 sequence is CAWSSIGTGSYEQYF. The DNA read from the CDR3 is TGTGCCTGGAGTAGCATCGGGACAGGGTCCTACGAG.